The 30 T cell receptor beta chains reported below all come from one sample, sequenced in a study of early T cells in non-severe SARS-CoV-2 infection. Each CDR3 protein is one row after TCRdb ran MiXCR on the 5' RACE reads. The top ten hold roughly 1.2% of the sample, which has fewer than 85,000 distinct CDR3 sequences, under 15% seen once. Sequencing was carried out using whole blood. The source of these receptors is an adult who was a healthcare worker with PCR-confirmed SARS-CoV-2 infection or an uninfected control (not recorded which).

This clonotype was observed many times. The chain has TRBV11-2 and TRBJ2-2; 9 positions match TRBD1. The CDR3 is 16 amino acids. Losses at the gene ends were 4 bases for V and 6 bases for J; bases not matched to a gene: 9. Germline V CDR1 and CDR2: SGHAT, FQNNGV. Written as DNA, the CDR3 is TGTGCCAGCAGCTCCGTCCTAGGACAGGGGTCCGGGGAGCTGTTTTTT. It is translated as CASSSVLGQGSGELFF.

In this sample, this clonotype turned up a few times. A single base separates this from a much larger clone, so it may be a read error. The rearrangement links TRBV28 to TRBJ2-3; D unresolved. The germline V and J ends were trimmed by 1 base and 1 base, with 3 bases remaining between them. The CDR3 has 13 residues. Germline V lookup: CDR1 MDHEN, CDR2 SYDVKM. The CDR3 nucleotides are TGTGCCAGCAGTTTATTGCGCACAGATACGCAGTATTTT. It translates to CASSLLRTDTQYF.

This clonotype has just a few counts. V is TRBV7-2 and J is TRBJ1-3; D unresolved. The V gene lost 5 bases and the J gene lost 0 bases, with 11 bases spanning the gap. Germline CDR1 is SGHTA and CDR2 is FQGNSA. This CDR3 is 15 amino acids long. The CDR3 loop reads CASSTTEFSGNTIYF. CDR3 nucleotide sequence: TGTGCCAGCAGCACAACAGAATTCTCTGGAAACACCATATATTTT.

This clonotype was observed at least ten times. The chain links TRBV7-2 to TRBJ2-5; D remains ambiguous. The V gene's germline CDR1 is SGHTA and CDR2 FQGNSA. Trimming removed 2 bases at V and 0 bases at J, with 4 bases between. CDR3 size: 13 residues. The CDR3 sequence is CASSLQYQETQYF. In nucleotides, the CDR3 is TGTGCCAGCAGCTTACAGTACCAAGAGACCCAGTACTTC. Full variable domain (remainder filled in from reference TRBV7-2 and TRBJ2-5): GAGVSQSPSNKVTEKGKDVELRCDPISGHTALYWYRQSLGQGLEFLIYFQGNSAPDKSGLPSDRFSAERTGGSVSTLTIQRTQQEDSAVYLCASSLQYQETQYFGPGTRLLVL.

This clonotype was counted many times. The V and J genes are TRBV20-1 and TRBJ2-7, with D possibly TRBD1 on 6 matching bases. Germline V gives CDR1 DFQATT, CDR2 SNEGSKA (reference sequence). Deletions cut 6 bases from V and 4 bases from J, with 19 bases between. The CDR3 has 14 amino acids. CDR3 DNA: TGCAGTGCCCCCTCCGGGACATTGCTGTACGAGCAGTACTTC. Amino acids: CSAPSGTLLYEQYF.

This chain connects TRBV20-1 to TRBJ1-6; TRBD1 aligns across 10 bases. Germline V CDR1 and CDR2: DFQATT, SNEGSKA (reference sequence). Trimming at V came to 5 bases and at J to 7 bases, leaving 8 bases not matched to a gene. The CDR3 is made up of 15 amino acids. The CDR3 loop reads CSAFSDRGRNSPLHF. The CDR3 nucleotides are TGCAGTGCTTTCTCGGACAGGGGGAGAAATTCACCCCTCCACTTT.

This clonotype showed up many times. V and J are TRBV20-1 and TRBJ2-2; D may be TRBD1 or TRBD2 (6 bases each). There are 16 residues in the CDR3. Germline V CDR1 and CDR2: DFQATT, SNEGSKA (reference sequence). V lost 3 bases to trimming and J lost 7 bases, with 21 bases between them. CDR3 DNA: TGCAGTGCTAGTAATCCTTTTAACAGGGAGGTCGGGGAGCTGTTTTTT. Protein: CSASNPFNREVGELFF.

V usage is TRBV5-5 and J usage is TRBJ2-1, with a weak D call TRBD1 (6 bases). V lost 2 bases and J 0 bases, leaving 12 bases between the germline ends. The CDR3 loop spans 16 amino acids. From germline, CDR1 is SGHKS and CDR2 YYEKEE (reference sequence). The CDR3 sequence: CASSLDLTGSYNEQFF. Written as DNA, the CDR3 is TGTGCCAGCAGCTTAGATCTGACAGGCTCCTACAATGAGCAGTTCTTC.

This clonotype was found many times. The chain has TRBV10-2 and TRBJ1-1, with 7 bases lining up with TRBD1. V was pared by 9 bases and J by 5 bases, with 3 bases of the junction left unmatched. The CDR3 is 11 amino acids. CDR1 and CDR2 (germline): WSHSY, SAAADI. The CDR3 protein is CASHRGTEAFF. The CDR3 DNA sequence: TGCGCCAGTCACAGGGGAACTGAAGCTTTCTTT.

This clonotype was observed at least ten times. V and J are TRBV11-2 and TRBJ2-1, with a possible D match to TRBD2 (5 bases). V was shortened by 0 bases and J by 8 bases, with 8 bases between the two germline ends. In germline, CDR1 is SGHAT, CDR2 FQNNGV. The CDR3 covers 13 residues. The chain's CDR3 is CASSLDMRDEQFF. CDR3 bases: TGTGCCAGCAGCTTAGATATGCGGGATGAGCAGTTCTTC.

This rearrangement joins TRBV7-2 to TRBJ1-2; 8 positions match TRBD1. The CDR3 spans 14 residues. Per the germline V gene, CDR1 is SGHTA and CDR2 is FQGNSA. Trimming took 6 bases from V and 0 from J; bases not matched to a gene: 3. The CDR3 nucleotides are TGTGCCAGCAGACCACAGGGGGCTAACTATGGCTACACCTTC. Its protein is CASRPQGANYGYTF.

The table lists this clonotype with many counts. The CDR3: CASSRARKGEQFF. The CDR3 DNA follows: TGTGCCAGCTCGCGGGCCCGAAAGGGGGAGCAGTTCTTC. The rearrangement links TRBV18 to TRBJ2-1; tentatively, D is TRBD1 or TRBD2 (5 bases each). V was trimmed by 6 bases and J by 10 bases, leaving 16 bases between them. Germline CDR1 reads KGHSH; CDR2 reads LQKENI. CDR3 length: 13 residues.

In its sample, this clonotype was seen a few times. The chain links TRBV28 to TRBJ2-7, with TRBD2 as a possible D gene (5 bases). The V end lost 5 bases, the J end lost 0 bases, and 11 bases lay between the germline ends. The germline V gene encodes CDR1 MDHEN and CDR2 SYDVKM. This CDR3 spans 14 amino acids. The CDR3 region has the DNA TGTGCCAGCAGTCCTGACGGGGTCTCCTACGAGCAGTACTTC. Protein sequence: CASSPDGVSYEQYF.

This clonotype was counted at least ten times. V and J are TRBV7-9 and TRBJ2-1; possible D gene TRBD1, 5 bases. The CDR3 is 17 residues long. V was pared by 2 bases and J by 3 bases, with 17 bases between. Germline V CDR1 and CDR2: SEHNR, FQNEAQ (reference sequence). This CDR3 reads CASSLKLGQGLYNEQFF. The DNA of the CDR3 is TGTGCCAGCAGCTTAAAATTAGGGCAGGGCCTCTACAATGAGCAGTTCTTC.

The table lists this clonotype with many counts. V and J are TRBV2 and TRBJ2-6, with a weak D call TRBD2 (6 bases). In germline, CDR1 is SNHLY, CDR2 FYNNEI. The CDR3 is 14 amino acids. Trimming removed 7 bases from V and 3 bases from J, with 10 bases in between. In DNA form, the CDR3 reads TGTGCCAGCAACCGGGGGAGTGGGGCCAACGTCCTGACTTTC. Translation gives CASNRGSGANVLTF.

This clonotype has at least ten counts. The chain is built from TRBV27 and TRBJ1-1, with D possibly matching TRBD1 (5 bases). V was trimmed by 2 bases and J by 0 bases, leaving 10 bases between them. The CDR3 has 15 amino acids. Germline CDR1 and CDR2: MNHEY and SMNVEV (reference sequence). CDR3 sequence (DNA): TGTGCCAGCAGTTTAACCGGGGCCGTGAACACTGAAGCTTTCTTT. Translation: CASSLTGAVNTEAFF.

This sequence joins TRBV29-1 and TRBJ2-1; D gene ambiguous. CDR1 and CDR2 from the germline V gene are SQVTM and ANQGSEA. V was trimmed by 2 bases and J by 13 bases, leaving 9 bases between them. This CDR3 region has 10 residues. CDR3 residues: CSVENILQFF. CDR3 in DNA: TGCAGCGTTGAAAATATACTACAGTTCTTC.

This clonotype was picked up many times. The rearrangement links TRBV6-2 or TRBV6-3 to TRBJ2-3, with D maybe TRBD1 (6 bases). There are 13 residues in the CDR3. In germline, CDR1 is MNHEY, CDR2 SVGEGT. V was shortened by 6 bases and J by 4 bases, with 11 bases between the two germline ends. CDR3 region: CASRATGSDTQYF. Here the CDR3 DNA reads TGTGCCAGCAGGGCCACAGGGTCAGATACGCAGTATTTT.

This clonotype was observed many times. The CDR3 spells CASSAGQASYEQYF. CDR3 bases: TGTGCCAGCAGCGCGGGACAGGCGTCCTACGAGCAGTACTTC. The chain is built from TRBV5-5 and TRBJ2-7, with 8 bases identical to TRBD1. The trim removed 4 bases at V and 1 base at J, leaving 4 bases unmatched. CDR1 and CDR2 from the germline V gene are SGHKS and YYEKEE (reference sequence). The CDR3 has 14 amino acids.

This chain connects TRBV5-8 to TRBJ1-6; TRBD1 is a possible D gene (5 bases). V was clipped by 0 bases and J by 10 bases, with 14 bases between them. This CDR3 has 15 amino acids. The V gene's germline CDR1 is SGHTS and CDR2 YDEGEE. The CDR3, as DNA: TGTGCCAGCAGCTTGGGGGGCAGGGCGGACTCACCCCTCCACTTT. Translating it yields CASSLGGRADSPLHF.

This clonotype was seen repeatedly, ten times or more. The CDR3 DNA sequence: TGTGCCAGCACCCTTGGAGGGGCAGGAAACTATGGCTACACCTTC. It specifies CASTLGGAGNYGYTF. The chain combines TRBV5-4 with TRBJ1-2; possibly TRBD1 for D (5 bases). Germline loops: CDR1 SGHNT, CDR2 YYREEE (reference sequence). The length of the CDR3 is 15 residues. The germline V and J ends were trimmed by 6 bases and 2 bases, with 17 bases remaining between them.

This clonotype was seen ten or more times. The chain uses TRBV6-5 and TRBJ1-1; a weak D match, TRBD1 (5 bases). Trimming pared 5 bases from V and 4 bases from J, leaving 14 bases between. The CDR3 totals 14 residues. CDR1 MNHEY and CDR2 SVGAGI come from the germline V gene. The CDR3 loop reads CASSASRVSTEAFF. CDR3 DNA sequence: TGTGCCAGCAGTGCGTCCAGGGTGAGCACTGAAGCTTTCTTT.

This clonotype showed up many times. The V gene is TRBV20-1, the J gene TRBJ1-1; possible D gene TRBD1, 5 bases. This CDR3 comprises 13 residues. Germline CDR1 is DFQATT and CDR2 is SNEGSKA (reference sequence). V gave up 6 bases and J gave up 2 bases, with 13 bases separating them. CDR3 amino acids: CSAPGGSNTEAFF. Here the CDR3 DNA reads TGCAGTGCGCCTGGGGGTTCCAACACTGAAGCTTTCTTT.

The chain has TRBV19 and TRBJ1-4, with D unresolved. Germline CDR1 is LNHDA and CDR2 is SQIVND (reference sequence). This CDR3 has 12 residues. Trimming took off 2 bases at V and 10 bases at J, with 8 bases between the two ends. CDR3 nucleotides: TGTGCCAGTAGTATATGGTCCGGAAAACTGTTTTTT. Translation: CASSIWSGKLFF.

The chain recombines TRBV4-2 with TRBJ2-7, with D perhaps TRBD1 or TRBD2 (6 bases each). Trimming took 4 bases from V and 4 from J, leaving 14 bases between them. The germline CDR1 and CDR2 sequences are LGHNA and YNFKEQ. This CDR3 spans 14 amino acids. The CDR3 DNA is TGTGCCAGCAGCCCAGGGGCGGGGACGTACGAGCAGTACTTC. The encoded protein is CASSPGAGTYEQYF.

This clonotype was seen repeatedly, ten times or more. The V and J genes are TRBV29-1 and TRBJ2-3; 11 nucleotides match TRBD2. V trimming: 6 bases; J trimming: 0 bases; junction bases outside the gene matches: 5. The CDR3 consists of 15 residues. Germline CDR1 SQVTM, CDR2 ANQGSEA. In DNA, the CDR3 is TGCAGCGTCGTCGGGACTAGCGGTAGCACAGATACGCAGTATTTT. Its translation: CSVVGTSGSTDTQYF.

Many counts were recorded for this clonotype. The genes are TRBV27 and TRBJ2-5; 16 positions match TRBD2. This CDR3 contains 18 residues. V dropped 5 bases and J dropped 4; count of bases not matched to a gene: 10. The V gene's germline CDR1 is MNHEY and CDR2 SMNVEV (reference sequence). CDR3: CASSGSGLAGGIGETQYF. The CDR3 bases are TGTGCCAGCAGTGGATCGGGACTAGCGGGAGGGATAGGAGAGACCCAGTACTTC.

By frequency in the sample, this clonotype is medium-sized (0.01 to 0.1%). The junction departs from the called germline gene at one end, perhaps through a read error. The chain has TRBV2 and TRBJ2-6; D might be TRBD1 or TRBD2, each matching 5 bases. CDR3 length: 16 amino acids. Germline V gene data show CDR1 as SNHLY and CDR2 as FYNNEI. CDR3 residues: CASGDGTAVGANVLTF. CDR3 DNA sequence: TGTGCCAGCGGTGACGGGACCGCGGTTGGGGCCAACGTCCTGACTTTC. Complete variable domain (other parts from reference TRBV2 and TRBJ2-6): EPEVTQTPSHQVTQMGQEVILRCVPISNHLYFYWYRQILGQKVEFLVSFYNNEISEKSEIFDDQFSVERPDGSNFTLKIRSTKLEDSAMYFCASGDGTAVGANVLTFGAGSRLTVL.

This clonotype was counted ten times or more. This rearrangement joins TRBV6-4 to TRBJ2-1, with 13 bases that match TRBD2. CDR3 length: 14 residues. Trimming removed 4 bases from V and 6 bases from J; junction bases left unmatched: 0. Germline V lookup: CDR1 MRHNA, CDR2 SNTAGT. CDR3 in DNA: TGTGCCAGCAGTGGACTAGCGGGAGGCAATGAGCAGTTCTTC. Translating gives CASSGLAGGNEQFF.

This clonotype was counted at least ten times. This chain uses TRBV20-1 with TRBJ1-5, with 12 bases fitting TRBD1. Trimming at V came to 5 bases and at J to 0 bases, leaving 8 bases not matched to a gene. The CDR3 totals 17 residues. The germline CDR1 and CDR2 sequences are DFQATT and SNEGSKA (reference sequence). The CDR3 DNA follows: TGCAGTGCTCAGGTCGGGACAGGGGGCAATAGCAATCAGCCCCAGCATTTT. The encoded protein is CSAQVGTGGNSNQPQHF.